This entry features one TCR beta chain sequence. The sample comes from a study of blood T cell repertoires in COVID-19. Study-level information: PBMCs, B-cell-depleted T cells, or T cells were the source of the cDNA or gDNA that made up the material.

Profiling relied on immunoSEQ multiplex PCR, and the TCRdb table lists in-frame clones only, not all of them. The table has approximately 220,000 clones, about 85% seen once; the top ten hold roughly 0.69%. This receptor was identified in a middle-aged man with acute or convalescent COVID-19. Sequenced material: peripheral blood.

CDR3 protein: CASSEAGQETQYF. The CDR3 region has the DNA TGTGCCAGCAGCGAAGCGGGTCAAGAGACCCAGTACTTC. V usage is TRBV7-3 and J usage is TRBJ2-5; the D gene is possibly TRBD2 (6 bases). V lost 5 bases and J 2 bases, leaving 9 bases between the germline ends. Germline V gene lookup returns CDR1 SGHTA and CDR2 FQGTGA. The CDR3 is 13 residues long.